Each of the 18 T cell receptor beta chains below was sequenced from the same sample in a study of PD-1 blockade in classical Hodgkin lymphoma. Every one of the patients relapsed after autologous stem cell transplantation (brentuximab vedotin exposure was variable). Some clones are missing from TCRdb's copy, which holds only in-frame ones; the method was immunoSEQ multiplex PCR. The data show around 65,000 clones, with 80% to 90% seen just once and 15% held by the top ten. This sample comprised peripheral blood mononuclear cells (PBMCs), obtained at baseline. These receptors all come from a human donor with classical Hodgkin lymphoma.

The CDR3 here is CASSLRSPYSGSDTQYF. The CDR3 coding sequence is TGTGCCAGCAGCTTAAGATCCCCTTATTCCGGATCAGATACGCAGTATTTT. The chain employs TRBV7-9 and TRBJ2-3; D uncertain. The V and J ends lost 2 bases and 4 bases respectively, with 19 bases between them. CDR1 SEHNR and CDR2 FQNEAQ come from the germline V gene (reference sequence). This CDR3 contains 17 residues.

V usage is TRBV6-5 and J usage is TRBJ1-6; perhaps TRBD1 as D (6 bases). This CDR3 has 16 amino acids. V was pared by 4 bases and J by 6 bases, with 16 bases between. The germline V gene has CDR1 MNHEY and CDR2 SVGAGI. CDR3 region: CASSWGGAGTNSPLHF. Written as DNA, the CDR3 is TGTGCCAGCAGTTGGGGGGGCGCAGGGACTAATTCACCCCTCCACTTT.

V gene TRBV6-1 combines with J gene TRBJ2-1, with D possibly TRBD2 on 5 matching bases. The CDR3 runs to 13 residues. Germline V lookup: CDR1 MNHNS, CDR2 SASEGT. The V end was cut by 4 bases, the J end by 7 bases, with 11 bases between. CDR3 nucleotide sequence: TGTGCCAGCAGTGCCCGGGGAGTTAATGAGCAGTTCTTC. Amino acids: CASSARGVNEQFF.

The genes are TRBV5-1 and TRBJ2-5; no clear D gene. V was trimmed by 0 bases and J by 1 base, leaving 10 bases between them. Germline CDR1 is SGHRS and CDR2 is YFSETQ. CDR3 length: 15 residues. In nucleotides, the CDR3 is TGCGCCAGCAGCTTGGGAACAACTTCCCAAGAGACCCAGTACTTC. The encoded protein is CASSLGTTSQETQYF.

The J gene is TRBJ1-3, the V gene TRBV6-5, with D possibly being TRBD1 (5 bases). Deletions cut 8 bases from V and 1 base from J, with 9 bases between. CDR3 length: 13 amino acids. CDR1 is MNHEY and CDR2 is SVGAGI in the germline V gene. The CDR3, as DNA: TGTGCCAGCTCCAGGGTTTCTGGAAACACCATATATTTT. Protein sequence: CASSRVSGNTIYF.

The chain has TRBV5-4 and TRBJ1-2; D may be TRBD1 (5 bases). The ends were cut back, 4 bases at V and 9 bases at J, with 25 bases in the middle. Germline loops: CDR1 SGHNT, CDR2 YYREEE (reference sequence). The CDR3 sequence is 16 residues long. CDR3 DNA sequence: TGTGCCAGCAGCCGAATCCTATTAGTCGGTCAGGGTCGCTACACCTTC. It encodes CASSRILLVGQGRYTF.

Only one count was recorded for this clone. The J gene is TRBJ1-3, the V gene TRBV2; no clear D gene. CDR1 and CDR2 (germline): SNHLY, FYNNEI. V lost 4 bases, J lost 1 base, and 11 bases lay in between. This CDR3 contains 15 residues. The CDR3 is CASSVAGLSGNTIYF. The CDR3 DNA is TGTGCCAGCAGTGTGGCAGGCCTTTCTGGAAACACCATATATTTT.

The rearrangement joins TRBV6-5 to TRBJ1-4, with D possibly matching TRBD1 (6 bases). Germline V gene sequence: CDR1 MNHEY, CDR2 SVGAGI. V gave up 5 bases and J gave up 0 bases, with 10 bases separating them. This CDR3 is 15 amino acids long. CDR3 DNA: TGTGCCAGCAGTGTCAGGGGTTCAACTAATGAAAAACTGTTTTTT. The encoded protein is CASSVRGSTNEKLFF.

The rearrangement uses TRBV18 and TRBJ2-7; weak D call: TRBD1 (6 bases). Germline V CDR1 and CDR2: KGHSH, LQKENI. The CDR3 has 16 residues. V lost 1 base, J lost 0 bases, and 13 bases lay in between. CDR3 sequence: CASSPQVLGHSYEQYF. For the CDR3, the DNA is TGTGCCAGCTCACCACAGGTACTGGGACACTCCTACGAGCAGTACTTC.

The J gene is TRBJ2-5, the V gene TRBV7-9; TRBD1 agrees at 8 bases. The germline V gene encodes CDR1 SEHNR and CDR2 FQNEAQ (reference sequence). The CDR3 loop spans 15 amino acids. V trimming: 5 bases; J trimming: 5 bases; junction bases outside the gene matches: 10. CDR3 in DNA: TGTGCCAGCAGCCCCGGGGGACGGGACAGGGAGACCCAGTACTTC. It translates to CASSPGGRDRETQYF.

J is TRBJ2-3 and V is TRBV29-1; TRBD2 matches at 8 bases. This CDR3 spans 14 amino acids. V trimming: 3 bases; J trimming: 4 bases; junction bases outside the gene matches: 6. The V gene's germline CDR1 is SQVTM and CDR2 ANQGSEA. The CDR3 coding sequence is TGCAGCGTTGATGGCGGACTAGCCTCAGATACGCAGTATTTT. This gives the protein CSVDGGLASDTQYF.

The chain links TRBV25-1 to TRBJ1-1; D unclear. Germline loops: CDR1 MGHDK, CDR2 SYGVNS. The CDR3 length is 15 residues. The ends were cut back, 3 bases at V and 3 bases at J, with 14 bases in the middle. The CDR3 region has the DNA TGTGCCAGCAGTGATAGAGTTTTTGGGGACACTGAAGCTTTCTTT. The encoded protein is CASSDRVFGDTEAFF. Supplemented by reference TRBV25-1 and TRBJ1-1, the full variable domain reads EADIYQTPRYLVIGTGKKITLECSQTMGHDKMYWYQQDPGMELHLIHYSYGVNSTEKGDLSSESTVSRIRTEHFPLTLESARPSHTSQYLCASSDRVFGDTEAFFGQGTRLTVV.

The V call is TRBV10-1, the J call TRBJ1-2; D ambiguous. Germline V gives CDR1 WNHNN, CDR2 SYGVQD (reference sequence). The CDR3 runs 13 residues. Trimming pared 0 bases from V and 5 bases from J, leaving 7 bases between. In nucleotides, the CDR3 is TGCGCCAGCAGTGAGTCTGTTACATATGGCTACACCTTC. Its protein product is CASSESVTYGYTF.

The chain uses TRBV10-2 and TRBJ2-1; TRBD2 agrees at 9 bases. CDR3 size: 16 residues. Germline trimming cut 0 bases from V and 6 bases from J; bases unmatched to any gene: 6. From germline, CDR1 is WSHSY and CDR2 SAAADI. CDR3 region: CASSESAGGPPNEQFF. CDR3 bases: TGCGCCAGCAGTGAGTCGGCGGGGGGGCCTCCCAATGAGCAGTTCTTC.

CDR3 protein: CASSPGMLNTEAFF. In DNA form, the CDR3 reads TGTGCCAGCAGCCCAGGGATGTTGAACACTGAAGCTTTCTTT. The genes are TRBV28 and TRBJ1-1; the D gene is possibly TRBD1 (5 bases). The germline CDR1 and CDR2 sequences are MDHEN and SYDVKM. The CDR3 length is 14 residues. Trimming took 6 bases from V and 0 from J, leaving 11 bases between them.

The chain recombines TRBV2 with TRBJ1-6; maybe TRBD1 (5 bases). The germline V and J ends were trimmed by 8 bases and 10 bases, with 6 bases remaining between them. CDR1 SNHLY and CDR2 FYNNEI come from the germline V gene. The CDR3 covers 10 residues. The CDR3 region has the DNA TGTGCCAGCGGGGGATCACCCCTCCACTTT. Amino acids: CASGGSPLHF.

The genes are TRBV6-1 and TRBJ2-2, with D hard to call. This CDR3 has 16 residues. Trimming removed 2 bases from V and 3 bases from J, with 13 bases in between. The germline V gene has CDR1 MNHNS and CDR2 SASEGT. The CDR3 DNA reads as TGTGCCAGCAGTGAAACGATAGGACGAGACACCGGGGAGCTGTTTTTT. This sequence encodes CASSETIGRDTGELFF.

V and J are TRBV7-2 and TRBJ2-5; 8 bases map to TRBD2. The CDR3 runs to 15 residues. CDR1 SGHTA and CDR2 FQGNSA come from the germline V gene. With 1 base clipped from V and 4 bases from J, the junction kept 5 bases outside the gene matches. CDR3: CASSLDPGGRETQYF. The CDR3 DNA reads TGTGCCAGCAGCTTAGATCCGGGGGGGAGAGAGACCCAGTACTTC.